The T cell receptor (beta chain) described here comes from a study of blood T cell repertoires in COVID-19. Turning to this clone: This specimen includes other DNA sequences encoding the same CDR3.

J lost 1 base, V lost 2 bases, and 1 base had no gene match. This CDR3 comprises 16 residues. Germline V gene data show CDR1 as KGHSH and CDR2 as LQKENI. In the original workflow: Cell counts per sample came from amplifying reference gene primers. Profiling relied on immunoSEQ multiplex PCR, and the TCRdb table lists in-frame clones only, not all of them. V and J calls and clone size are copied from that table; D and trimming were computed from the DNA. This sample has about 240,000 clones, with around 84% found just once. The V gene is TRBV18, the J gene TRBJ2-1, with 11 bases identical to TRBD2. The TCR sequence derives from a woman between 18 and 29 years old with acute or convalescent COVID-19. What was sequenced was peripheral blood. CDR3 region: CASSPLAGGSYNEQFF. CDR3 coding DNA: TGTGCCAGCTCACCATTAGCGGGAGGGTCCTACAATGAGCAGTTCTTC.